This TCR beta chain stems from a study of Ad26.COV2.S vaccination and SARS-CoV-2 variants. Study outcomes and limitations: Spike-specific TCR breadth ran higher among vaccine recipients than placebo recipients.

This clone was seen once. What it recognizes is unknown. The treatment: roughly 19 received Ad26.COV2.S at low or high dose, single or two shots; about five received placebo; per-sample allocation not given. On day 63 after the first injection, vaccine and placebo recipients gave samples. The repertoire was sequenced with immunoSEQ multiplex PCR; TCRdb's copy has only in-frame clones and lacks some. This sample yields hundreds of thousands of clones, of which roughly four fifths are seen a single time; approximately 7% belongs to the top ten. V lost 3 bases and J lost 4; bases outside the gene matches: 4. Germline V lookup: CDR1 SNHLY, CDR2 FYNNEI. CDR3 size: 15 residues.

The sequence was obtained from a person between 18 and 65 years old who received the Ad26.COV2.S COVID-19 vaccine or a placebo. The J gene is TRBJ2-2, the V gene TRBV2; TRBD1 matches at 8 bases. Sequencing was performed on peripheral blood, taken in a trial of Ad26.COV2.S vaccine versus placebo. The CDR3 nucleotides are TGTGCCAGCAGTGAGAGGACAGGGTTCACCGGGGAGCTGTTTTTT. Translating it yields CASSERTGFTGELFF.